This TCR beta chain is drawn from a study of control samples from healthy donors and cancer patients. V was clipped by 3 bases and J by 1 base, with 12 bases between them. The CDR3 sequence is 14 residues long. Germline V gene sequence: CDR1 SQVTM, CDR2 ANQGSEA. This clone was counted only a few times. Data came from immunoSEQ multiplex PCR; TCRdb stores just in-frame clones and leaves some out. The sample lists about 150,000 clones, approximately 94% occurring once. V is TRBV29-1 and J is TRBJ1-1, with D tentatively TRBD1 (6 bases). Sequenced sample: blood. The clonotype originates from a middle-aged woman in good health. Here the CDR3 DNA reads TGCAGCGTTGAGCCCGGGACAACGAACACTGAAGCTTTCTTT. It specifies CSVEPGTTNTEAFF. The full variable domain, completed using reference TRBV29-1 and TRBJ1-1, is SAVISQKPSRDICQRGTSLTIQCQVDSQVTMMFWYRQQPGQSLTLIATANQGSEATYESGFVIDKFPISRPNLTFSTLTVSNMSPEDSSIYLCSVEPGTTNTEAFFGQGTRLTVV.